Each of the 16 T cell receptor beta chains below was sequenced from the same sample in a study of shared clonotypes between healthy human individuals. The repertoire was sequenced with immunoSEQ multiplex PCR; TCRdb's copy has only in-frame clones and lacks some. The sample carries roughly 700,000 clones, around two thirds recorded once. Sequenced material: memory CD4+ T cells sorted from blood. The sample's subset: CD45RA-negative fraction. The receptors shown here come from a woman younger than 45 in good health.

This chain links TRBV7-9 with TRBJ1-2; TRBD1 is a possible D gene (5 bases). V was cut by 0 bases and J by 5 bases, with 7 bases left in between. The CDR3 consists of 13 residues. Germline values: CDR1 SEHNR, CDR2 FQNEAQ (reference sequence). This CDR3 reads CASSLAGGYGYTF. Written as DNA, the CDR3 is TGTGCCAGCAGCTTAGCCGGGGGATATGGCTACACCTTC. Using reference TRBV7-9 and TRBJ1-2 for the parts outside the CDR3, the full variable domain is DTGVSQNPRHKITKRGQNVTFRCDPISEHNRLYWYRQTLGQGPEFLTYFQNEAQLEKSRLLSDRFSAERPKGSFSTLEIQRTEQGDSAMYLCASSLAGGYGYTFGSGTRLTVV.

The chain recombines TRBV7-9 with TRBJ2-1; D is undetermined. Germline CDR1 SEHNR, CDR2 FQNEAQ (reference sequence). The CDR3 length is 14 residues. V gave up 4 bases and J gave up 5 bases, with 12 bases separating them. The CDR3: CASSSRIGDNEQFF. The CDR3 DNA reads TGTGCCAGCAGCTCCAGAATAGGAGACAATGAGCAGTTCTTC.

This chain joins TRBV2 and TRBJ2-7, with D maybe TRBD2 (6 bases). Germline V CDR1 and CDR2: SNHLY, FYNNEI. The CDR3 sequence is 13 residues long. The V end lost 4 bases, the J end lost 2 bases, and 9 bases lay between the germline ends. Written as DNA, the CDR3 is TGTGCCAGCAGTGCGGGAGTGACCTACGAGCAGTACTTC. Translated: CASSAGVTYEQYF.

Notes on this clone: This sample includes further DNA sequences coding for the same CDR3. V usage is TRBV7-3 and J usage is TRBJ2-3; D call uncertain. The germline V gene encodes CDR1 SGHTA and CDR2 FQGTGA. Trimming cost V 3 bases and J 2 bases, with 6 bases left between them. The CDR3 runs to 13 residues. DNA of the CDR3: TGTGCCAGCAGCTTCGGCTCCACAGATACGCAGTATTTT. Its translation: CASSFGSTDTQYF. Full variable domain (missing parts from reference TRBV7-3 and TRBJ2-3): GAGVSQTPSNKVTEKGKYVELRCDPISGHTALYWYRQSLGQGPEFLIYFQGTGAADDSGLPNDRFFAVRPEGSVSTLKIQRTERGDSAVYLCASSFGSTDTQYFGPGTRLTVL.

V and J are TRBV11-3 and TRBJ1-1; D remains unclear. Trimming removed 4 bases at V and 6 bases at J, with 12 bases between. The CDR3 extends over 13 amino acids. Germline V CDR1 and CDR2: SGHNT, YENEEA. DNA of the CDR3: TGTGCCAGCAGCTCTTTCCTGGAGCCTGAAGCTTTCTTT. Its protein product is CASSSFLEPEAFF. The variable domain in full, completed from reference TRBV11-3 and TRBJ1-1, reads EAGVVQSPRYKIIEKKQPVAFWCNPISGHNTLYWYLQNLGQGPELLIRYENEEAVDDSQLPKDRFSAERLKGVDSTLKIQPAELGDSAVYLCASSSFLEPEAFFGQGTRLTVV.

V is TRBV18 and J is TRBJ1-2; a weak D match, TRBD1 (6 bases). This CDR3 region has 15 residues. In germline, CDR1 is KGHSH, CDR2 LQKENI. Trimming cost V 6 bases and J 6 bases, with 20 bases left between them. Written as DNA, the CDR3 is TGTGCCAGCTCCCGGGACACCTACGACGGGGATGGCTACACCTTC. It codes for CASSRDTYDGDGYTF.

V usage is TRBV13 and J usage is TRBJ2-7; 8 nucleotides line up with TRBD1. This CDR3 comprises 12 residues. Germline trimming cut 5 bases from V and 7 bases from J; bases unmatched to any gene: 4. Germline values: CDR1 PRHDT, CDR2 FYEKMQ (reference sequence). The CDR3, as DNA: TGTGCCAGCAGCGCCAGGGGGCAAGAGCAGTACTTC. Encoded protein: CASSARGQEQYF.

V usage is TRBV14 and J usage is TRBJ2-3; 7 positions match TRBD2. V lost 4 bases and J lost 4; bases outside the gene matches: 17. Germline CDR1 SGHDN, CDR2 FVKESK. The CDR3 contains 18 residues. In DNA, the CDR3 is TGTGCCAGCAGCCCACTGCGGACCCGGCCTAGCGGAGCAGATACGCAGTATTTT. Its translation: CASSPLRTRPSGADTQYF.

The J gene is TRBJ2-3, the V gene TRBV4-1; 11 bases are a match to TRBD2. The CDR3 is 12 amino acids. Trimming at V came to 4 bases and at J to 10 bases, leaving 1 base not matched to a gene. Germline V gene lookup returns CDR1 MGHRA and CDR2 YSYEKL. The CDR3 region is CASSPGLAAQYF. The CDR3 coding sequence is TGCGCCAGCAGCCCGGGACTAGCGGCGCAGTATTTT.

V is TRBV6-1 and J is TRBJ1-3; TRBD1 matches 8 bases. This CDR3 is built from 15 residues. Germline V gives CDR1 MNHNS, CDR2 SASEGT. The V and J ends lost 6 bases and 3 bases, in that order; junction bases with no gene match: 7. CDR3 protein: CASRRWTGNGNTIYF. For the CDR3, the DNA is TGTGCCAGCAGAAGATGGACAGGGAATGGAAACACCATATATTTT.

V and J are TRBV4-1 and TRBJ2-1; TRBD2 aligns across 14 bases. Germline-derived CDR1 and CDR2 are MGHRA and YSYEKL. V was clipped by 4 bases and J by 3 bases; unmatched bases: 8. CDR3 length equals 18 residues. The CDR3 here is CASSPTSGRALFYNEQFF. CDR3 DNA: TGCGCCAGCAGCCCGACTAGCGGGAGGGCCTTGTTCTACAATGAGCAGTTCTTC.

The V and J genes are TRBV28 and TRBJ1-4; D uncertain. The CDR3 extends over 12 amino acids. Germline V gene sequence: CDR1 MDHEN, CDR2 SYDVKM. V was trimmed by 4 bases and J by 8 bases, leaving 8 bases between them. Here the CDR3 reads CASSSGREKLFF. CDR3 nucleotide sequence: TGTGCCAGCAGTTCTGGGAGGGAAAAACTGTTTTTT. Using reference TRBV28 and TRBJ1-4 for the parts outside the CDR3, the full variable domain is DVKVTQSSRYLVKRTGEKVFLECVQDMDHENMFWYRQDPGLGLRLIYFSYDVKMKEKGDIPEGYSVSREKKERFSLILESASTNQTSMYLCASSSGREKLFFGSGTQLSVL.

The DNA of the CDR3 is TGTGCCAGCGGAAAGCTAGCGGGGACCTACGAGCAGTACTTC. It specifies CASGKLAGTYEQYF. This rearrangement joins TRBV28 to TRBJ2-7, with 9 bases identical to TRBD2. Germline CDR1 MDHEN, CDR2 SYDVKM. V dropped 8 bases and J dropped 2; count of bases not matched to a gene: 7. CDR3 length: 14 residues.

The chain couples TRBV7-9 to TRBJ2-7; 8 positions match TRBD2. V lost 3 bases, J lost 3 bases, and 4 bases stayed unmatched. The germline CDR1 and CDR2 sequences are SEHNR and FQNEAQ (reference sequence). The CDR3 spans 14 residues. The CDR3: CASSLSGGDYEQYF. Here the CDR3 DNA reads TGTGCCAGCAGCTTGTCCGGGGGGGACTACGAGCAGTACTTC.

Here the CDR3 reads CASRGHNIYEQYF. The CDR3 DNA reads TGTGCCAGCAGGGGCCATAACATCTACGAGCAGTACTTC. The gene calls are TRBV6-1 and TRBJ2-7, with D unresolved. CDR3 length: 13 amino acids. The V end was cut by 6 bases, the J end by 3 bases, with 12 bases between. The V gene's germline CDR1 is MNHNS and CDR2 SASEGT.

This clone turned up a few times. The rearrangement joins TRBV28 to TRBJ2-1; 7 bases line up with TRBD1. Germline V gene sequence: CDR1 MDHEN, CDR2 SYDVKM. The CDR3 extends over 16 amino acids. V shed 7 bases, J shed 4 bases, and the junction held 13 bases outside the gene matches. DNA of the CDR3: TGTGCCAGCACCCCATGGGCAGGGGGTACGTACAATGAGCAGTTCTTC. As protein: CASTPWAGGTYNEQFF.